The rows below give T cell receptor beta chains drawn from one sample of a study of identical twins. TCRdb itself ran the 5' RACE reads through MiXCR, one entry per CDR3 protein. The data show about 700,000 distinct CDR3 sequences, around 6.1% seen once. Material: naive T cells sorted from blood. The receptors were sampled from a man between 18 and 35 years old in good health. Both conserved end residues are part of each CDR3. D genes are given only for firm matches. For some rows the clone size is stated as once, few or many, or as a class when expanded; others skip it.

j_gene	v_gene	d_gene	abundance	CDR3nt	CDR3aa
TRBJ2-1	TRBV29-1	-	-	TGCAGCGTTGAAAGACTTCCCCCCTCCTACAATGAGCAGTTCTTC	CSVERLPPSYNEQFF
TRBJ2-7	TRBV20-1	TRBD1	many	TGCAGTGCTAGAGCGACAGGGGGCGAGCAGTACTTC	CSARATGGEQYF
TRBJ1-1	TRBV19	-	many	TGTGCCAGTAGTACCTCTGCACTCATGAACACTGAAGCTTTCTTT	CASSTSALMNTEAFF
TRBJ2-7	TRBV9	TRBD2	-	TGTGCCAGCAGCGGGGGTGGCGGGAGTGATCTTTACGAGCAGTACTTC	CASSGGGGSDLYEQYF
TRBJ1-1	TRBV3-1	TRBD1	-	TGTGCCAGCAGGACCCGGGACAGAGGCACTGAAGCTTTCTTT	CASRTRDRGTEAFF
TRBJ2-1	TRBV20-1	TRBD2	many	TGCAGTGCTAGCTTTACTAGCGGGAGTGAGCAGTTCTTC	CSASFTSGSEQFF
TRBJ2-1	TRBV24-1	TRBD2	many	TGTGCCACCAGTGACCCGGGACTAGCGGGAGGCAATGAGCAGTTCTTC	CATSDPGLAGGNEQFF
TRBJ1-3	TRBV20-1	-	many	TGCAGTGCTCCCACGGGAAACACCATATATTTT	CSAPTGNTIYF
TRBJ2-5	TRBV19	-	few	TGTGCCAGTAAACGGGACACCCAAGAGACCCAGTACTTC	CASKRDTQETQYF
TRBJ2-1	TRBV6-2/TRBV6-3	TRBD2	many	TGTGCCAGCAGAAATAGCGGGTACTACAATGAGCAGTTCTTC	CASRNSGYYNEQFF
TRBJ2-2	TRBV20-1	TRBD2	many	TGCAGTGCTCGCCCGGGGAGCGGGAGTACCGGGGAGCTGTTTTTT	CSARPGSGSTGELFF
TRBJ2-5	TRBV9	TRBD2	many	TGTGCCAGCACCCAAGGACTAGCGGGATCAGAGACCCAGTACTTC	CASTQGLAGSETQYF
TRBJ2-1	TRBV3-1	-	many	TGTGCCAGCAGCCAAGAATCCCGACGACCCTACAATGAGCAGTTCTTC	CASSQESRRPYNEQFF
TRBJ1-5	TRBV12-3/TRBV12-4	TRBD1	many	TGTGCCAGCAATTTACAGGGGAATCAGCCCCAGCATTTT	CASNLQGNQPQHF
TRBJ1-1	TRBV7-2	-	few	TGTGCCAGCAGCTGGGACCCCGGCCTCACTGAAGCTTTCTTT	CASSWDPGLTEAFF
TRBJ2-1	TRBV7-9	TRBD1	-	TGTGCCAGCAGCTCGGGACAGGGAAACGGCAATGAGCAGTTCTTC	CASSSGQGNGNEQFF
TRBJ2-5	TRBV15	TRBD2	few	TGTGCCACCAGCAGAGTGGCTAGCGGGAGGGCCCCCCCATCTTGGACCCAGTACTTC	CATSRVASGRAPPSWTQYF
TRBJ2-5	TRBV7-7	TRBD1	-	TGTGCCAGCAGCTGGGGGACAGGGAAAAAAGAGACCCAGTACTTC	CASSWGTGKKETQYF
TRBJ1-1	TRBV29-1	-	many	TGCAGCGTTGAAGGGGGCGAGTCTACTGAAGCTTTCTTT	CSVEGGESTEAFF
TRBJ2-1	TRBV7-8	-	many	TGTGCCAGCAGCTTAGCGGGGACCAGGGGCAATGAGCAGTTCTTC	CASSLAGTRGNEQFF
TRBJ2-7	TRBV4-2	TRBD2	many	TGTGCCAGCAGTCCGGGACTAGCCTCCTACGAGCAGTACTTC	CASSPGLASYEQYF
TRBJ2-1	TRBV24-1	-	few	TGTGCCACCAGTGATGCTCTAGCGTCGGATGAGCAGTTCTTC	CATSDALASDEQFF
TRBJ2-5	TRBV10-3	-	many	TGTGCCATCAGTGGGGGGGAGACCCAGTACTTC	CAISGGETQYF
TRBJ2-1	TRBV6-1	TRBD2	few	TGTGCCAGCAACTCCCAGCGGGAGGGTCCTTACAATGAGCAGTTCTTC	CASNSQREGPYNEQFF
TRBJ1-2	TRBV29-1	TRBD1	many	TGCAGCGTTGAGGGGACAGGGAGGTATGGCTACACCTTC	CSVEGTGRYGYTF
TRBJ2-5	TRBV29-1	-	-	TGCAGCGTTTCGGACACTCCACAAGAGACCCAGTACTTC	CSVSDTPQETQYF
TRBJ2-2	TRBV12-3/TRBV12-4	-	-	TGTGCCAGCAGTTTAAACAGGCCGACCGGGGAGCTGTTTTTT	CASSLNRPTGELFF
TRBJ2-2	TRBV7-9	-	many	TGTGCCACCGAGAGGGTAAACACCGGGGAGCTGTTTTTT	CATERVNTGELFF
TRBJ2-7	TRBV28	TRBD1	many	TGTGCCAGCAGTTCCGGGACAGGCCTTCCCTACGAGCAGTACTTC	CASSSGTGLPYEQYF
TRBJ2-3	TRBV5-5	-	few	TGTGCCAGCAGCTTGTTTTCGGGGAACACAGATACGCAGTATTTT	CASSLFSGNTDTQYF
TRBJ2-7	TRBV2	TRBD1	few	TGTGCCAACTCCCCGGGACAGCCCTACGAGCAGTACTTC	CANSPGQPYEQYF
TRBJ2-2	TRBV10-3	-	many	TGTGCCATCAGCCCGGCTCAGAGCACCGGGGAGCTGTTTTTT	CAISPAQSTGELFF
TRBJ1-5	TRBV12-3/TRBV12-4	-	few	TGTGCCAGCAGTTTAGCAGGGTACAATCAGCCCCAGCATTTT	CASSLAGYNQPQHF
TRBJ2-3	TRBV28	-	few	TGTGCCAGCATCCTGGGTGGTTCAGATACGCAGTATTTT	CASILGGSDTQYF
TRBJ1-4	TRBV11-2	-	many	TGTGCCAGCAGCCATGGGATACGGAACTCTAATGAAAAACTGTTTTTT	CASSHGIRNSNEKLFF
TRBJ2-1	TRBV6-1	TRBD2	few	TGTGCCAGCGCTGATTCTAGCGGGAGGGGTAATGAGCAGTTCTTC	CASADSSGRGNEQFF
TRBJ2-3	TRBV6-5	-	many	TGTGCCAGCAGTTACCTGGCAGACCCCATAGATACGCAGTATTTT	CASSYLADPIDTQYF
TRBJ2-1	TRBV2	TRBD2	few	TGTGCCAGCAGTGCTCTCGTTGGACTAGCGGGAGTGGGTAATGAGCAGTTCTTC	CASSALVGLAGVGNEQFF
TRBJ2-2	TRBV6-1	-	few	TGTGCCAGCATTCCACGCGGGGAAACCGGGGAGCTGTTTTTT	CASIPRGETGELFF
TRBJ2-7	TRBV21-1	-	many	TGTGCCAGCAGCAACAGGGCTAGCGGGGGGCCCTACGAGCAGTACTTC	CASSNRASGGPYEQYF
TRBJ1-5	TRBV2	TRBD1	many	TGTGCCAGCAGTGATGCCAGGGGGATGAGCAATCAGCCCCAGCATTTT	CASSDARGMSNQPQHF
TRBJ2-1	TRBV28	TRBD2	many	TGTGCCACCGCCGATAGCGGGGTTTACAATGAGCAGTTCTTC	CATADSGVYNEQFF
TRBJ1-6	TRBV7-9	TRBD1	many	TGTGCCAGCAGATCAATGACAGGGGCTTATAATTCACCCCTCCACTTT	CASRSMTGAYNSPLHF
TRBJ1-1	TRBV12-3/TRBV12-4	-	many	TGTGCCAGCAGTCCCCCGACAGCCTACACTGAAGCTTTCTTT	CASSPPTAYTEAFF
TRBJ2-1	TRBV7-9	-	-	TGTGCCAGCAGCTCGTCGGACACCGTCAATGAGCAGTTCTTC	CASSSSDTVNEQFF
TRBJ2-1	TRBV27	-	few	TGTGCCAGCAAACCAGGGGGAGGGCCTGCTGAGCAGTTCTTC	CASKPGGGPAEQFF
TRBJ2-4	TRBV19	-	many	TGTGCCAGTAGAAGGACGGACATTCAGTACTTC	CASRRTDIQYF
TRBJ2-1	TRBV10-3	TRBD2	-	TGTGCCATCAGTGGCGGACTAGCGGGAGCTAGGACGTACAATGAGCAGTTCTTC	CAISGGLAGARTYNEQFF